The 12 T cell receptor beta chains below come from one sample, sequenced in a study of T cells in Graves' hyperthyroidism and ophthalmopathy. Amplified regions were TCR beta CDR3 sequences from RNA transcripts. HTBI primers were used for first-round RT-PCR of the TCR CDR3. TCRdb reprocessed the multiplex PCR reads via MiXCR and lists one record per CDR3 protein. The table shows about 770,000 distinct CDR3 sequences, with around a sixth occurring only once. The sample comprised blood. All receptors come from a woman in her 50s with Graves' hyperthyroidism that later progressed to Graves' ophthalmopathy.

V gene TRBV19 combines with J gene TRBJ1-5, with D perhaps TRBD1 (5 bases). V was shortened by 4 bases and J by 2 bases, with 15 bases between the two germline ends. CDR3 length: 16 residues. CDR1 is LNHDA and CDR2 is SQIVND in the germline V gene (reference sequence). The CDR3 bases are TGTGCCAGTAGTACTCCTCAGGGTAGGGGCAATCAGCCCCAGCATTTT. Encoded protein: CASSTPQGRGNQPQHF.

This clonotype was seen a handful of times. The V call is TRBV7-6, the J call TRBJ2-5; 12 bases are a match to TRBD2. CDR3 length equals 19 residues. After removal of 0 bases from V and 2 bases from J, the junction contained 10 bases not matched to a gene. Germline CDR1 reads SGHVS; CDR2 reads FNYEAQ. For the CDR3, the DNA is TGTGCCAGCAGCTTAGCATATGGCCTAGCGGGGGGGCGGCAAGAGACCCAGTACTTC. This gives the protein CASSLAYGLAGGRQETQYF.

This clonotype was counted a few times. The chain uses TRBV5-1 and TRBJ1-6; D ambiguous. The CDR3 has 17 residues. The germline gives CDR1 SGHRS, CDR2 YFSETQ. V lost 6 bases to trimming and J lost 9 bases, with 25 bases between them. CDR3 in DNA: TGCGCCAGCACCCCAGCCCCCGAGACTTACGGCGGTTCACCCCTCCACTTT. Encoded protein: CASTPAPETYGGSPLHF.

Many counts were recorded for this clonotype. V is TRBV2 and J is TRBJ1-2, with 7 bases fitting TRBD1. The CDR3 contains 14 residues. Trimming cost V 6 bases and J 7 bases; bases outside gene matches: 11. Germline V gene sequence: CDR1 SNHLY, CDR2 FYNNEI. The CDR3 reads CASSYKRQGGGYTF. The CDR3 DNA reads TGTGCCAGCAGCTACAAGAGACAGGGCGGTGGCTACACCTTC.

This clonotype has a count of ten or more. The V gene is TRBV5-1, the J gene TRBJ1-4; maybe TRBD1 (5 bases). The V gene lost 0 bases and the J gene lost 0 bases, with 6 bases spanning the gap. The germline V gene encodes CDR1 SGHRS and CDR2 YFSETQ. The CDR3 loop spans 15 amino acids. This CDR3 is CASSLVGATNEKLFF. The CDR3 coding sequence is TGCGCCAGCAGCTTGGTGGGGGCAACTAATGAAAAACTGTTTTTT.

This clonotype appeared a few times. The chain combines TRBV7-9 with TRBJ1-1; D is ambiguous. Germline V gives CDR1 SEHNR, CDR2 FQNEAQ (reference sequence). The CDR3 has 15 amino acids. V lost 5 bases to trimming and J lost 6 bases, with 19 bases between them. CDR3 residues: CASSMAVGPIAEAFF. The CDR3 bases are TGTGCCAGCAGCATGGCGGTCGGGCCCATCGCTGAAGCTTTCTTT.

J is TRBJ1-1 and V is TRBV20-1, with D unclear. Germline CDR1 is DFQATT and CDR2 is SNEGSKA (reference sequence). With 0 bases removed from V and 4 bases from J, the gap between germline ends came to 12 bases. The CDR3 has 14 residues. CDR3 protein: CSAREQRAGTEAFF. CDR3 DNA: TGCAGTGCTAGAGAACAGCGGGCCGGCACTGAAGCTTTCTTT.

The CDR3 reads CASSITVGQETQYF. The CDR3 DNA follows: TGTGCCAGTAGTATAACGGTGGGGCAAGAGACCCAGTACTTC. J is TRBJ2-5 and V is TRBV19; D is unresolved. The germline V gene encodes CDR1 LNHDA and CDR2 SQIVND (reference sequence). V lost 2 bases and J lost 2, with 9 bases in between. The CDR3 has 14 residues.

This clonotype was detected ten times or more. The chain carries TRBV3-1 and TRBJ2-3; D is uncertain. This CDR3 is built from 14 residues. The germline V gene encodes CDR1 LGHDT and CDR2 YNNKEL (reference sequence). Between the trimmed V and J ends, which lost 4 bases and 7 bases, there was a span of 15 bases. In DNA, the CDR3 is TGTGCCAGCAGCCCCGACTTTCCCCCAAATACGCAGTATTTT. Its translation: CASSPDFPPNTQYF.

The chain links TRBV7-2 to TRBJ1-1, with TRBD1 matching 8 bases. CDR3 length: 12 residues. CDR1 is SGHTA, CDR2 FQGNSA, per germline. After removal of 5 bases from V and 11 bases from J, the junction contained 7 bases not matched to a gene. The CDR3 reads CASSPRTGRAFF. CDR3 sequence (DNA): TGTGCCAGCAGCCCCCGGACAGGGCGGGCTTTCTTT.

This clonotype was counted many times. The chain's CDR3 is CAWSDIQGLGTEAFF. The CDR3 nucleotides read TGTGCCTGGAGTGATATTCAGGGATTGGGCACTGAAGCTTTCTTT. This chain connects TRBV30 to TRBJ1-1; the D gene is possibly TRBD1 (5 bases). Germline loops: CDR1 GTSNPN, CDR2 SVGIG (reference sequence). This CDR3 spans 15 amino acids. Trimming took 1 base from V and 4 from J, leaving 16 bases between them. Using reference TRBV30 and TRBJ1-1 for the parts outside the CDR3, the full variable domain is SQTIHQWPATLVQPVGSPLSLECTVEGTSNPNLYWYRQAAGRGLQLLFYSVGIGQISSEVPQNLSASRPQDRQFILSSKKLLLSDSGFYLCAWSDIQGLGTEAFFGQGTRLTVV.

A few counts support this clonotype. The chain combines TRBV15 with TRBJ1-5; D is unresolved. V was cut by 5 bases and J by 8 bases, with 19 bases left in between. The CDR3 totals 15 residues. The V gene's germline CDR1 is LNHNV and CDR2 YYDKDF (reference sequence). CDR3 sequence: CATSVRGMAVEPQHF. The DNA of the CDR3 is TGTGCCACCAGCGTCAGAGGGATGGCCGTTGAGCCCCAGCATTTT. Full variable domain (remainder filled in from reference TRBV15 and TRBJ1-5): DAMVIQNPRYQVTQFGKPVTLSCSQTLNHNVMYWYQQKSSQAPKLLFHYYDKDFNNEADTPDNFQSRRPNTSFCFLDIRSPGLGDTAMYLCATSVRGMAVEPQHFGDGTRLSIL.